These 10 T cell receptor beta chains share one sample of origin, sequenced in a study of graft-versus-host responses after intestinal transplantation. Repertoires were generated with immunoSEQ multiplex PCR, while TCRdb's copy carries only in-frame clones and drops some. The sample records under 55,000 clones, about 91% being singletons. Sequenced material: PBMCs, taken 524 days after transplant. Every receptor here comes from a human patient who received an intestinal transplant, so some T cells may come from the graft donor.

This chain connects TRBV28 to TRBJ2-7; TRBD1 matches 8 bases. The V gene's germline CDR1 is MDHEN and CDR2 SYDVKM. Germline trimming cut 1 base from V and 3 bases from J; bases unmatched to any gene: 5. CDR3 size: 15 residues. CDR3 amino acids: CASSLYSGTGYEQYF. CDR3 nucleotide sequence: TGTGCCAGCAGTTTATATTCCGGGACAGGCTACGAGCAGTACTTC.

J is TRBJ2-7 and V is TRBV6-6; D remains unclear. The CDR3 runs to 12 residues. V was shortened by 2 bases and J by 2 bases, with 4 bases between the two germline ends. In germline, CDR1 is MNHNY, CDR2 SVGAGI (reference sequence). The CDR3 bases are TGTGCCAGCAGTTACCAAACCTACGAGCAGTACTTC. As protein: CASSYQTYEQYF.

This sequence joins TRBV15 and TRBJ1-4; D uncertain. The CDR3 spans 13 residues. CDR1 and CDR2 (germline): LNHNV, YYDKDF (reference sequence). V was cut by 0 bases and J by 8 bases, with 7 bases left in between. The DNA of the CDR3 is TGTGCCACCAGCAGAGAAGGATCGGAAAAACTGTTTTTT. Translated: CATSREGSEKLFF.

The chain links TRBV19 to TRBJ1-5; 7 bases fit TRBD1. Germline V lookup: CDR1 LNHDA, CDR2 SQIVND (reference sequence). The V and J ends lost 3 bases and 4 bases, in that order; junction bases with no gene match: 9. This CDR3 region has 16 residues. In DNA, the CDR3 is TGTGCCAGTAGTATTCGAGACAGGGTTAGGAATCAGCCCCAGCATTTT. Residues: CASSIRDRVRNQPQHF.

The J gene is TRBJ2-7, the V gene TRBV27, with 7 bases fitting TRBD2. V dropped 5 bases and J dropped 4; count of bases not matched to a gene: 11. Germline V gives CDR1 MNHEY, CDR2 SMNVEV (reference sequence). The CDR3 is 15 amino acids. The CDR3 reads CASSPMGGRSYEQYF. As DNA, the CDR3 is TGTGCCAGCAGTCCGATGGGCGGGAGATCTTACGAGCAGTACTTC.

V usage is TRBV27 and J usage is TRBJ2-2; unclear D gene. V was cut by 3 bases and J by 8 bases, with 4 bases left in between. Germline V lookup: CDR1 MNHEY, CDR2 SMNVEV (reference sequence). The CDR3 consists of 11 residues. In DNA form, the CDR3 reads TGTGCCAGCAGTTTCGGGGGGGAGCTGTTTTTT. The encoded protein is CASSFGGELFF.

Comments on this clone: One junction end disagrees with the germline gene, perhaps due to a read error. This CDR3 is also generated by other DNA sequences in the sample. This rearrangement joins TRBV7-3 to TRBJ2-7, with a tentative D call TRBD1 (6 bases). Germline V CDR1 and CDR2: SGHTA, FQGTGA. CDR3 size: 13 residues. Written as DNA, the CDR3 is TGTGCCAGCAGCCCCCAACAGGGCTACGAGCAATACTTC. Protein: CASSPQQGYEQYF.

This chain connects TRBV7-2 to TRBJ2-1; possibly TRBD2 for D (7 bases). The CDR3 consists of 16 residues. Per the germline V gene, CDR1 is SGHTA and CDR2 is FQGNSA. Trimming removed 6 bases from V and 6 bases from J, with 21 bases in between. CDR3 sequence: CASRKTAGQYLNEQFF. As DNA, the CDR3 is TGTGCCAGCAGAAAAACAGCGGGACAATACCTCAATGAGCAGTTCTTC.

This sequence joins TRBV16 and TRBJ1-5; D unresolved. Trimming removed 2 bases at V and 4 bases at J, with 12 bases between. This CDR3 spans 15 amino acids. The V gene's germline CDR1 is KGHSY and CDR2 FQNENV. The CDR3 DNA sequence: TGTGCCAGCAGCCAACCCGAAGGCATAAATCAGCCCCAGCATTTT. As protein: CASSQPEGINQPQHF.

This clone was seen only once. The chain employs TRBV5-1 and TRBJ1-4; 7 bases match TRBD1. The J segment lost 5 bases and the V segment lost 0 bases, leaving 4 bases of the junction unmatched. The V gene's germline CDR1 is SGHRS and CDR2 YFSETQ. The CDR3 runs 15 residues. The CDR3 nucleotides are TGCGCCAGCAGCTTGGTAGGGGGCGAGAATGAAAAACTGTTTTTT. This gives the protein CASSLVGGENEKLFF.